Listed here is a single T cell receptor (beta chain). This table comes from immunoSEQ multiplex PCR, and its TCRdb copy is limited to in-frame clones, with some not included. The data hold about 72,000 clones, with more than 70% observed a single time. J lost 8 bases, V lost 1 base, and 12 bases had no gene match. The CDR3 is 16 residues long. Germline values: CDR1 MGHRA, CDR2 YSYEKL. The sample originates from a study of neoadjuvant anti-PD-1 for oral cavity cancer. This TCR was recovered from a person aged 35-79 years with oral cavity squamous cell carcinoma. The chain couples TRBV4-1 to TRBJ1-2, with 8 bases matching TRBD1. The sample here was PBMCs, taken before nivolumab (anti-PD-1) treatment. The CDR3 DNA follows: TGCGCCAGCAGCCAAGGTGGGGCAGGGGGCTGGTGGGGCTACACCTTC. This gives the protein CASSQGGAGGWWGYTF.